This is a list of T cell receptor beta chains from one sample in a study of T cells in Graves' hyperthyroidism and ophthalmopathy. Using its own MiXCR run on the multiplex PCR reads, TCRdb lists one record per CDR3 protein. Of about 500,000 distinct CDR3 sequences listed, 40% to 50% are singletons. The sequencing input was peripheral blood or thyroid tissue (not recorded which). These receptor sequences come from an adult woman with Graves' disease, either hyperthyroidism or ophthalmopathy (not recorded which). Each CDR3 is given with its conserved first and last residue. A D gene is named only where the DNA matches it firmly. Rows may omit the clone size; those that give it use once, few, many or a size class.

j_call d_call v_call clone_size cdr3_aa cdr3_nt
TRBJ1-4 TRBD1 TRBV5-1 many CASSLTGTANEKLFF TGCGCCAGCAGCCTTACCGGGACAGCTAATGAAAAACTGTTTTTT
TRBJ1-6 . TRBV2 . CASAGARNSPLHF TGTGCTAGTGCGGGGGCAAGGAATTCACCCCTCCACTTT
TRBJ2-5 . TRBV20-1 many CSARGGATETQYF TGCAGTGCTAGAGGGGGAGCAACGGAGACCCAGTACTTC
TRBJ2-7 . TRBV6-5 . CASSPGGHEQYF TGTGCCAGCAGTCCCGGGGGCCACGAGCAGTACTTC
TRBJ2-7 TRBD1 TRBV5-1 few CASSLEPDRGFSGVRINEQYF TGCGCCAGCAGCTTGGAACCCGACAGGGGCTTTTCAGGGGTTCGTATCAACGAGCAGTACTTC
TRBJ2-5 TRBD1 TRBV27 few CASSLSFATGGYTRETQYF TGTGCCAGCAGTTTATCGTTTGCCACAGGGGGATATACTAGGGAGACCCAGTACTTC
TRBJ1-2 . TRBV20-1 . CSAVAGARADGYTF TGCAGTGCGGTAGCGGGAGCCAGGGCCGATGGCTACACCTTC
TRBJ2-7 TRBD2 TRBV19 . CASSLTSGNEQYF TGTGCCAGTAGTCTGACTAGCGGGAACGAGCAGTACTTC
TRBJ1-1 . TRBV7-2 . CASRSGRESTEAFF TGTGCCAGCAGATCCGGGAGGGAGAGCACTGAAGCTTTCTTT
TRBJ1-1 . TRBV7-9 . CASRKATGNTEAFF TGTGCCAGCAGGAAAGCGACAGGGAACACTGAAGCTTTCTTT
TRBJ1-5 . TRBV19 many CASSIMGYSNQPQHF TGTGCCAGTAGTATCATGGGATATAGCAATCAGCCCCAGCATTTT
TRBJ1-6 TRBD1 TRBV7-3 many CASREQGNSPLHF TGTGCCAGCAGGGAACAGGGGAATTCACCCCTCCACTTT
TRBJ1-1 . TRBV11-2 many CASSFGPKDEAFF TGTGCCAGCAGCTTCGGGCCGAAGGACGAAGCTTTCTTT
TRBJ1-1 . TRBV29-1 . CSAWGQRGAENTEAFF TGCAGCGCATGGGGTCAGAGGGGCGCGGAGAACACTGAAGCTTTCTTT
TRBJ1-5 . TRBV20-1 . CSARRVGNQPQHF TGCAGTGCTAGACGGGTGGGGAATCAGCCCCAGCATTTT
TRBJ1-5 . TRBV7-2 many CASSLAGSKPQHF TGTGCCAGCAGCTTAGCAGGGTCTAAGCCCCAGCATTTT
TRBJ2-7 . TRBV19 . CASSISTGSTEQYF TGTGCCAGTAGTATTTCAACAGGGTCGACCGAGCAGTACTTC
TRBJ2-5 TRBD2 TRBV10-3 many CATTGGQETQYF TGTGCCACCACGGGGGGCCAAGAGACCCAGTACTTC
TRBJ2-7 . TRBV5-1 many CASSPQGYLNYEQYF TGCGCCAGCAGCCCACAGGGATATTTAAACTACGAGCAGTACTTC
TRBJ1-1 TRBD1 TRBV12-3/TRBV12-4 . CASTRPGQGMPEAFF TGTGCCAGCACCCGTCCCGGACAGGGTATGCCTGAAGCTTTCTTT
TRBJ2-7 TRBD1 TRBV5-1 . CASSAATGTGRYEQYF TGCGCCAGCAGCGCTGCCACCGGGACAGGCCGCTACGAGCAGTACTTC
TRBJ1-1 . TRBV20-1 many CRPAPSLTAFF TGCAGGCCCGCCCCGAGTCTCACGGCTTTCTTT
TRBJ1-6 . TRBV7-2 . CASSLEVRQELHF TGTGCCAGCAGCTTAGAAGTGAGGCAGGAACTCCACTTT
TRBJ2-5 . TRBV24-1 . CATRKARETQYF TGTGCCACCCGGAAGGCCCGGGAGACCCAGTACTTC
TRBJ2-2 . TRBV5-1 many CASSSTGGSPTGELFF TGCGCCAGCAGCTCAACGGGCGGATCCCCCACCGGGGAGCTGTTTTTT
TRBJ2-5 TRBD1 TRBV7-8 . CASSLVGTAQETQYF TGTGCCAGCAGCTTAGTTGGGACAGCCCAAGAGACCCAGTACTTC
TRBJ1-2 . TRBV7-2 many CASSLDFGGSDGYTF TGTGCCAGCAGCTTAGACTTTGGGGGAAGCGATGGCTACACCTTC
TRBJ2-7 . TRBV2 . CASRLVWEQYF TGTGCCAGCAGACTAGTCTGGGAGCAGTACTTC
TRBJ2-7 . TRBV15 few CATSRVATVQPEQYF TGTGCCACCAGCAGAGTAGCGACAGTCCAGCCGGAGCAGTACTTC
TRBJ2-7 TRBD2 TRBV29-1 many CSAEGLAAHEQYF TGCAGCGCTGAGGGACTAGCGGCCCACGAGCAGTACTTC
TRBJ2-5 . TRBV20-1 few CSAGTTQETQYF TGCAGTGCCGGGACAACCCAAGAGACCCAGTACTTC
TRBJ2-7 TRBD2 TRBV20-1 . CSAYSPEASGRIYEQYF TGCAGTGCCTACTCCCCGGAGGCTAGCGGGAGGATATACGAGCAGTACTTC
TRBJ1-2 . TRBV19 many CASSPTPGSNYGYTF TGTGCCAGTAGTCCGACACCGGGATCTAACTATGGCTACACCTTC
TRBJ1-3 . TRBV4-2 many CASSQDTDTIYF TGTGCCAGCAGCCAAGATACAGACACCATATATTTT
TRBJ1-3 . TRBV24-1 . CATSDARSSGNTIYF TGTGCCACCAGTGATGCCCGGAGCTCTGGAAACACCATATATTTT
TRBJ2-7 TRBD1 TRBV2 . CASSKRTGTEQYF TGTGCCAGCAGCAAAAGGACAGGGACCGAGCAGTACTTC
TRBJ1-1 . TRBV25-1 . CARDGRDPEAFF TGTGCTAGAGATGGAAGGGACCCTGAAGCTTTCTTT
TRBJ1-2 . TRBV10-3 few CAISEGQGIYYGYTF TGTGCCATCAGTGAGGGGCAGGGGATCTACTATGGCTACACCTTC
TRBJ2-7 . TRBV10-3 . CAISDGTSYEQYF TGTGCCATCAGTGACGGGACTTCCTACGAGCAGTACTTC
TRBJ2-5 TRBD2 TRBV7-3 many CASSRTSGSWETQYF TGTGCCAGCAGCCGGACTAGCGGGAGTTGGGAGACCCAGTACTTC
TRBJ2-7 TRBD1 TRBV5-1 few CASSWGQGAVYEQYF TGCGCCAGCAGCTGGGGACAGGGGGCTGTCTACGAGCAGTACTTC
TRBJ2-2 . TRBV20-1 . CSAPPSSGGGAGELFF TGCAGTGCCCCGCCTTCGAGCGGAGGAGGGGCCGGGGAGCTGTTTTTT
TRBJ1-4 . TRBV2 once CASSESRGLYEKLFF TGTGCCAGCAGTGAATCGCGGGGGCTCTATGAAAAACTGTTTTTT
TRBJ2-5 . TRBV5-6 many CASSLRSGETQYF TGTGCCAGCAGCTTGAGAAGCGGGGAGACCCAGTACTTC
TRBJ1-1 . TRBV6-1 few CASRITALTEAFF TGTGCCAGCAGAATTACGGCACTCACTGAAGCTTTCTTT